This T cell receptor (beta chain) was recorded in a study of cytotoxic CD8 clonotypes in ibrutinib-treated CLL. Assay used: immunoSEQ multiplex PCR; TCRdb lists only in-frame clones, some missing. The sample yields around 130,000 clones, approximately 81% seen once. The CDR3 is 15 residues long. Trimming took 3 bases from V and 0 from J; bases not matched to a gene: 1. The germline CDR1 and CDR2 sequences are LNHDA and SQIVND (reference sequence). This clone was found once. The TCR originated in a human donor with chronic lymphocytic leukemia. The rearrangement uses TRBV19 and TRBJ2-7; TRBD1 agrees at 11 bases. The sequencing used PBMCs, collected after 24 months of ibrutinib treatment. The CDR3: CASSIGTGGSYEQYF. CDR3 sequence (DNA): TGTGCCAGTAGTATCGGGACAGGGGGCTCCTACGAGCAGTACTTC.